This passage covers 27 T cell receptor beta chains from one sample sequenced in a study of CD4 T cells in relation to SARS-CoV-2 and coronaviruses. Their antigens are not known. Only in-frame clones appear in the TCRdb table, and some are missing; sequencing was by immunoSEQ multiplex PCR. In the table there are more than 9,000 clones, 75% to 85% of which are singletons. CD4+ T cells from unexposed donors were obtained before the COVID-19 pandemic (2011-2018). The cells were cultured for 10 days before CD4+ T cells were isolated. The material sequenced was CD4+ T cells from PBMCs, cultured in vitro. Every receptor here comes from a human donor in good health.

As DNA, the CDR3 is TGCAGCGTTGACGCAGGGGGCGGCTACGAGCAGTACTTC. This translates into CSVDAGGGYEQYF. The chain uses TRBV29-1 and TRBJ2-7, with TRBD1 matching over 8 bases. The trim removed 3 bases at V and 3 bases at J, leaving 4 bases unmatched. Germline loops: CDR1 SQVTM, CDR2 ANQGSEA. The CDR3 length is 13 residues.

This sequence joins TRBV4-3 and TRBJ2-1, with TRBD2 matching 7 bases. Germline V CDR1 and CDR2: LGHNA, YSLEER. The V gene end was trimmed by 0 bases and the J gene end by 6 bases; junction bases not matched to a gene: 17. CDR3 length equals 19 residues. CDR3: CASSQDTAPASGISNEQFF. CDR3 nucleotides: TGCGCCAGCAGCCAAGATACCGCCCCGGCCAGCGGGATTAGCAATGAGCAGTTCTTC.

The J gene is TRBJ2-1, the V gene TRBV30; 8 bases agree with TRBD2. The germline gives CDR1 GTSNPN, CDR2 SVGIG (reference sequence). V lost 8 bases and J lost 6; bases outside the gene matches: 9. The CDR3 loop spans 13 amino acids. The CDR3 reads CAPGGGSCNEQFF. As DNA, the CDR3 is TGTGCCCCCGGCGGGGGGTCTTGCAATGAGCAGTTCTTC.

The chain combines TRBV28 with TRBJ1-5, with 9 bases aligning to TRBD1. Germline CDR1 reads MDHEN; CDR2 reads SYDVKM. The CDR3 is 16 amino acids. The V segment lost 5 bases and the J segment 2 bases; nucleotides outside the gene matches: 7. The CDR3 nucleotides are TGTGCCAGCAGTCTCCCGACAGGGGGAGGCAATCAGCCCCAGCATTTT. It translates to CASSLPTGGGNQPQHF.

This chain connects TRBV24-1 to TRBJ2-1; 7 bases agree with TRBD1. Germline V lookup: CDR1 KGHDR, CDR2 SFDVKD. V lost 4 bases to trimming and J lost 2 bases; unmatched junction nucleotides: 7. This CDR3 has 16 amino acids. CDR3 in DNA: TGTGCCACCAGTGACCCACGACAGGGTCCCTACAATGAGCAGTTCTTC. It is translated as CATSDPRQGPYNEQFF.

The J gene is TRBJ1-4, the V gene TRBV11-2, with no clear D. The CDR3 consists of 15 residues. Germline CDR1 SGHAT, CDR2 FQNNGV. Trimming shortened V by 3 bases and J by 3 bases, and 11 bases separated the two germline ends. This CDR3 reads CASSLATQANEKLFF. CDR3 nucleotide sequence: TGTGCCAGCAGCTTGGCGACCCAGGCTAATGAAAAACTGTTTTTT. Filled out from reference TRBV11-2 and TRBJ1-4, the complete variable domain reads EAGVAQSPRYKIIEKRQSVAFWCNPISGHATLYWYQQILGQGPKLLIQFQNNGVVDDSQLPKDRFSAERLKGVDSTLKIQPAKLEDSAVYLCASSLATQANEKLFFGSGTQLSVL.

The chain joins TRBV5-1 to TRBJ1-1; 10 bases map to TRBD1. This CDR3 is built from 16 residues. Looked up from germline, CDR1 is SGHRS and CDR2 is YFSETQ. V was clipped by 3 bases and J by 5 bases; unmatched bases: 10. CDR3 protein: CASSSGRQGAGTEAFF. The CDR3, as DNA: TGCGCCAGCAGCTCAGGGCGACAGGGGGCCGGGACTGAAGCTTTCTTT.

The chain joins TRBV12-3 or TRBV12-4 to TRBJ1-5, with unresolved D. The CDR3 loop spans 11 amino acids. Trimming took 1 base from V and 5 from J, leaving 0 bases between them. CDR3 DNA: TGTGCCAGCAGTTTAGATCAGCCCCAGCATTTT. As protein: CASSLDQPQHF.

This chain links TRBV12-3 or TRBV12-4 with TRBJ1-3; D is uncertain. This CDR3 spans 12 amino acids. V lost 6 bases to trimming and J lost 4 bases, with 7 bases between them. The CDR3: CASSLLGNTIYF. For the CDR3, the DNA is TGTGCCAGCAGCCTCCTAGGAAACACCATATATTTT.

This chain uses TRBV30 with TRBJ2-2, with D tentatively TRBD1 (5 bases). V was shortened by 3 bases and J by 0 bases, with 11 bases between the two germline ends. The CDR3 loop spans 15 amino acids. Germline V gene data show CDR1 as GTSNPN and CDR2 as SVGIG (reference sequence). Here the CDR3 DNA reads TGTGCCTGGAGGGGGCGGAGTGCGAACACCGGGGAGCTGTTTTTT. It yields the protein CAWRGRSANTGELFF.

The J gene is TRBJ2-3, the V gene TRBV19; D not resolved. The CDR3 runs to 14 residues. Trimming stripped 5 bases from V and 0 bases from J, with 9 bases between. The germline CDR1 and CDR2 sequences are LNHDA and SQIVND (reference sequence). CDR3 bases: TGTGCCAGTAGTTCCACAACTAGCACAGATACGCAGTATTTT. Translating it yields CASSSTTSTDTQYF.

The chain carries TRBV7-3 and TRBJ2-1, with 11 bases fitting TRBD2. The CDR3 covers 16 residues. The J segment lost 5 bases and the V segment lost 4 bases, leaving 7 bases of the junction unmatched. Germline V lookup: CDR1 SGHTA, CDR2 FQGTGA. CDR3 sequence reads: CASSSFTSGRNNEQFF. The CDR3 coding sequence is TGTGCCAGCAGCTCATTTACTAGCGGGAGAAACAATGAGCAGTTCTTC.

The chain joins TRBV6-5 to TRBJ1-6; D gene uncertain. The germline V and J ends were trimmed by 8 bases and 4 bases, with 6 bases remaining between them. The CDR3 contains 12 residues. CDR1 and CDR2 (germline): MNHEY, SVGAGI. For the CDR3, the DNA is TGTGCCAGCGGGCGGTATAATTCACCCCTCCACTTT. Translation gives CASGRYNSPLHF.

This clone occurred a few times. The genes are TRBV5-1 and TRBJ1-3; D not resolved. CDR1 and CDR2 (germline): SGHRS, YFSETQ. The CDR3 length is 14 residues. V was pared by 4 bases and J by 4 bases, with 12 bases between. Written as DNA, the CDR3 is TGCGCCAGCAGCCCCCAAGTCGTCGGAAACACCATATATTTT. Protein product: CASSPQVVGNTIYF.

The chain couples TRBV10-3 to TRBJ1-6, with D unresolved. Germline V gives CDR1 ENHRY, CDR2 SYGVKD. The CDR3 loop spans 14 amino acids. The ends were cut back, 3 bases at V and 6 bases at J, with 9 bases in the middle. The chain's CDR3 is CAISDDLPNSPLHF. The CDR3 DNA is TGTGCCATCAGTGACGATTTGCCTAATTCACCCCTCCACTTT.

This chain's CDR3 is CASSQEGTGARETQYF. The CDR3 DNA reads as TGTGCCAGCAGCCAAGAGGGGACAGGGGCCCGAGAGACCCAGTACTTC. The rearrangement joins TRBV4-2 to TRBJ2-5; 10 nucleotides match TRBD1. CDR3 length equals 16 residues. Germline CDR1 LGHNA, CDR2 YNFKEQ. Unmatched junction bases numbered 5, after V lost 0 bases and J lost 4 bases.

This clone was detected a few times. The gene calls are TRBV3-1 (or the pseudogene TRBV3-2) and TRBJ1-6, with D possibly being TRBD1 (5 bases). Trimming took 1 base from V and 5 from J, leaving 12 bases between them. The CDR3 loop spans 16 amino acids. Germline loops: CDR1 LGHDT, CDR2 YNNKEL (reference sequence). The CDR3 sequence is CASSQAQGIDNSPLHF. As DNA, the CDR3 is TGTGCCAGCAGCCAAGCGCAGGGTATCGATAATTCACCCCTCCACTTT.

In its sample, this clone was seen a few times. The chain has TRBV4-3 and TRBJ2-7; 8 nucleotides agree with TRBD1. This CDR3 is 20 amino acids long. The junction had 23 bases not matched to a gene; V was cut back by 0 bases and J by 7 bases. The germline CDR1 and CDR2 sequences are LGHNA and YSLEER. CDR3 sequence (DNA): TGCGCCAGCAGCCAAGATCGGGTTGAGGTAGATAGACAGGGGTGGTGGGAGCAGTACTTC. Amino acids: CASSQDRVEVDRQGWWEQYF.

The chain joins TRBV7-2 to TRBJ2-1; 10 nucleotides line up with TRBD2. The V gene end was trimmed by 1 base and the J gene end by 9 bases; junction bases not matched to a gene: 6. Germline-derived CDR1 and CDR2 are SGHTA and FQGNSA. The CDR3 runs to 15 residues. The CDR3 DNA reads TGTGCCAGCAGCTTAGAACTAGCGGGAAATCTTGAGCAGTTCTTC. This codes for CASSLELAGNLEQFF.

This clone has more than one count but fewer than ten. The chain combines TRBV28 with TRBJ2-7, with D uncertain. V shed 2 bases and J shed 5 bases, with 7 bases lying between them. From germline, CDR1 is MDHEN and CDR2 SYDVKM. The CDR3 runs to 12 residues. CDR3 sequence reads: CASSLARDEQYF. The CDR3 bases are TGTGCCAGCAGTTTAGCTAGGGACGAGCAGTACTTC.

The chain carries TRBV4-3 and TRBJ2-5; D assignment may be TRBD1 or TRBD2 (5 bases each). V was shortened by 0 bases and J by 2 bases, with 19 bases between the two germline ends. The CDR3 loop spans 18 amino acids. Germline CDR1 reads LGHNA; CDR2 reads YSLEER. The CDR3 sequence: CASSQDRLAGTLQETQYF. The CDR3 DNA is TGCGCCAGCAGCCAAGATAGGCTGGCAGGGACCCTGCAAGAGACCCAGTACTTC.

The CDR3 loop reads CASKQGPGTEAFF. In nucleotides, the CDR3 is TGTGCCAGCAAACAGGGGCCGGGAACTGAAGCTTTCTTT. The V and J genes are TRBV19 and TRBJ1-1; 7 bases map to TRBD1. V lost 9 bases to trimming and J lost 5 bases; unmatched junction nucleotides: 9. The length of the CDR3 is 13 residues. The V gene's germline CDR1 is LNHDA and CDR2 SQIVND (reference sequence).

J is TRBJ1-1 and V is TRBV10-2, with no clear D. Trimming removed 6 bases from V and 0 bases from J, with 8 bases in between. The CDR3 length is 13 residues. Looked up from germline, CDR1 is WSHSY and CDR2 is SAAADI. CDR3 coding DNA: TGCGCCAGCAGCAGACTAATGAACACTGAAGCTTTCTTT. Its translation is CASSRLMNTEAFF.

The CDR3 loop is CASSWGGGPNEKLFF. The CDR3 DNA is TGTGCCAGCAGTTGGGGGGGAGGCCCTAATGAAAAACTGTTTTTT. The V call is TRBV27, the J call TRBJ1-4, with D possibly matching TRBD1 (5 bases). From germline, CDR1 is MNHEY and CDR2 SMNVEV (reference sequence). This CDR3 is built from 15 residues. V lost 4 bases, J lost 3 bases, and 12 bases lay in between.

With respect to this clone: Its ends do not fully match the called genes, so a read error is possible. The CDR3 region has the DNA TGTGCCAGCAGTGCGGGAGACAGATTAAACTTC. Translating it yields CASSAGDRLNF. V is TRBV10-3 and J is TRBJ2-7; 7 positions match TRBD2. The CDR3 spans 11 residues. Germline CDR1 is ENHRY and CDR2 is SYGVKD.

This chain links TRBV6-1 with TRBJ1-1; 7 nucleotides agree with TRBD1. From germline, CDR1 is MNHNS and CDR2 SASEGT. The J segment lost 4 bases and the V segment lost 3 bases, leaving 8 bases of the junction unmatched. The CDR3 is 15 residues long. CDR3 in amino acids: CASSDESRGSTEAFF. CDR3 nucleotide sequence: TGTGCCAGCAGTGATGAATCCAGGGGGAGCACTGAAGCTTTCTTT.

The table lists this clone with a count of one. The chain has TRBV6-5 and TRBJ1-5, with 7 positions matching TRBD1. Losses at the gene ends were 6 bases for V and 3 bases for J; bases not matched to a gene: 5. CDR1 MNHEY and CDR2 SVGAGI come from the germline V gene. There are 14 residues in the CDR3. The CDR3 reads CASSPDRDNQPQHF. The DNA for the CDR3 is TGTGCCAGCAGCCCCGACAGGGACAATCAGCCCCAGCATTTT.